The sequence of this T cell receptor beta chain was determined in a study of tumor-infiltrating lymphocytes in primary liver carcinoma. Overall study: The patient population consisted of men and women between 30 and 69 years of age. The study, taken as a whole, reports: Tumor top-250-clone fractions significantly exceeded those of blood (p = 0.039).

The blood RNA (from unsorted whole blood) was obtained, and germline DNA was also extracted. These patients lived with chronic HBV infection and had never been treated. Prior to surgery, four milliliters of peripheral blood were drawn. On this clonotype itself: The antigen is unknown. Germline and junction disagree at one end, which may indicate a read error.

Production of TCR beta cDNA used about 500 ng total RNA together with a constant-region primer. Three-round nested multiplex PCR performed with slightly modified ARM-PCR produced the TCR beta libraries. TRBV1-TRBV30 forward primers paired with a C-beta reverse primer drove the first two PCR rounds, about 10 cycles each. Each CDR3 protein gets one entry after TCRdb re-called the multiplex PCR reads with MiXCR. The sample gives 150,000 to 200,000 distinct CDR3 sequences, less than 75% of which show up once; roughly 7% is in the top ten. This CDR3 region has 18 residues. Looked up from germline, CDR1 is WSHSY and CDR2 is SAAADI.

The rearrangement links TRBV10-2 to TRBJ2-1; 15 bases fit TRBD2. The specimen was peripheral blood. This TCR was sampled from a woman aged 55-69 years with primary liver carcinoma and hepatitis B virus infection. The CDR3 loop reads CASSESGLAGGLHNGQFF. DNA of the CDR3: TGCGCCAGCAGTGAGTCTGGACTAGCGGGAGGGCTCCACAATGGGCAGTTCTTC.